These 32 T cell receptor beta chains came from one sample sequenced in a study of T cells after somatic rescue of genetic block. Method: immunoSEQ multiplex PCR; TCRdb's copy keeps in-frame clones and lacks some. The repertoire includes 70,000 to 85,000 clones, more than 75% of them detected once, and 2.5% to 3% sits in the top ten. The sequenced sample consisted of peripheral blood mononuclear cells (PBMCs). These receptors were obtained from a man aged 25-45 years.

The chain employs TRBV7-9 and TRBJ2-3, with D maybe TRBD2 (6 bases). In germline, CDR1 is SEHNR, CDR2 FQNEAQ (reference sequence). Trimming took 5 bases from V and 5 from J, leaving 23 bases between them. This CDR3 comprises 17 residues. The CDR3 bases are TGTGCCAGCAGCCACTCTGGCGGGGTGTCTCCCGGAGATACGCAGTATTTT. It translates to CASSHSGGVSPGDTQYF.

This sequence joins TRBV4-2 and TRBJ1-2; D remains ambiguous. The germline V gene encodes CDR1 LGHNA and CDR2 YNFKEQ. The CDR3 consists of 13 residues. The V gene lost 7 bases and the J gene lost 4 bases, with 13 bases spanning the gap. CDR3 amino acids: CASNSPPPYGYTF. CDR3 DNA sequence: TGTGCCAGCAACTCCCCCCCTCCCTATGGCTACACCTTC.

This clone has just a few counts. For the CDR3, the DNA is TGTGCCTGGAGTGTTATTGGGACTGAAGCTTTCTTT. Protein sequence: CAWSVIGTEAFF. V is TRBV30 and J is TRBJ1-1, with no clear D. CDR3 length: 12 residues. Germline V lookup: CDR1 GTSNPN, CDR2 SVGIG (reference sequence). The V gene lost 0 bases and the J gene lost 5 bases, with 7 bases spanning the gap.

V and J are TRBV9 and TRBJ2-7; weak D call: TRBD2 (5 bases). The CDR3 loop spans 13 amino acids. Trimming left V 0 bases short and J 4 bases short, with 8 bases between. Germline-derived CDR1 and CDR2 are SGDLS and YYNGEE. The CDR3 DNA reads TGTGCCAGCAGCGTAGGGGCGGGTTACGAGCAGTACTTC. Its protein is CASSVGAGYEQYF.

V usage is TRBV7-9 and J usage is TRBJ2-1; no reliable D call. V shed 0 bases and J shed 0 bases, with 15 bases lying between them. The CDR3 has 18 residues. Per germline, CDR1 SEHNR and CDR2 FQNEAQ (reference sequence). The CDR3 nucleotides read TGTGCCAGCAGCTTAGCGGGCCAGCAGAGGAGCTCCTACAATGAGCAGTTCTTC. As protein: CASSLAGQQRSSYNEQFF.

The gene calls are TRBV28 and TRBJ1-1; D gene unclear. This CDR3 region has 14 residues. Trimming removed 7 bases from V and 3 bases from J, with 15 bases in between. Germline V lookup: CDR1 MDHEN, CDR2 SYDVKM. The CDR3 spells CASIIRRRYTEAFF. The CDR3 bases are TGTGCCAGCATCATCCGGCGGAGATACACTGAAGCTTTCTTT.

The V gene is TRBV2, the J gene TRBJ2-2; D gene uncertain. This CDR3 has 12 residues. Trimming stripped 11 bases from V and 4 bases from J, with 11 bases between. The germline CDR1 and CDR2 sequences are SNHLY and FYNNEI. The CDR3 loop reads CAWGGFTGELFF. CDR3 DNA: TGTGCCTGGGGTGGATTCACCGGGGAGCTGTTTTTT.

The chain recombines TRBV11-2 with TRBJ1-2, with 9 bases identical to TRBD1. CDR1 and CDR2 from the germline V gene are SGHAT and FQNNGV. Trimming removed 5 bases from V and 3 bases from J; junction bases left unmatched: 7. The CDR3 consists of 15 residues. Here the CDR3 reads CASSEGQGRHYGYTF. DNA of the CDR3: TGTGCCAGCAGCGAGGGACAGGGCAGGCACTATGGCTACACCTTC.

The V and J genes are TRBV10-3 and TRBJ2-7; 7 bases align to TRBD1. Germline V CDR1 and CDR2: ENHRY, SYGVKD. Unmatched junction bases numbered 7, after V lost 11 bases and J lost 3 bases. The CDR3 spans 12 residues. DNA for the CDR3: TGTGCCGCCCTAACAGGGGACTACGAGCAGTACTTC. Protein product: CAALTGDYEQYF.

A single count supports this clone. V and J are TRBV5-6 and TRBJ2-3; 7 bases match TRBD1. CDR1 SGHDT and CDR2 YYEEEE come from the germline V gene. Trimming at V came to 6 bases and at J to 4 bases, leaving 14 bases not matched to a gene. The CDR3 has 16 amino acids. The CDR3 sequence: CASKALRGRGPDTQYF. CDR3 nucleotides: TGTGCCAGCAAGGCCTTGAGGGGGCGAGGGCCAGATACGCAGTATTTT.

The chain couples TRBV15 to TRBJ2-7, with 10 bases matching TRBD2. The germline CDR1 and CDR2 sequences are LNHNV and YYDKDF (reference sequence). The CDR3 sequence is 17 residues long. The V segment lost 3 bases and the J segment 1 base; nucleotides outside the gene matches: 9. DNA of the CDR3: TGTGCCACCAGCAGTCCAAATTTAGCGGGAGGTTCCTACGAGCAGTACTTC. This codes for CATSSPNLAGGSYEQYF.

This sequence joins TRBV7-9 and TRBJ2-3; no firm D call. V was clipped by 1 base and J by 2 bases, with 13 bases between them. The V gene's germline CDR1 is SEHNR and CDR2 FQNEAQ (reference sequence). The CDR3 length is 16 residues. CDR3 coding DNA: TGTGCCAGCAGCTTAGTGGCCTACTATTACACAGATACGCAGTATTTT. It is translated as CASSLVAYYYTDTQYF.

The chain has TRBV6-1 and TRBJ1-2, with D possibly being TRBD1 (5 bases). The germline V gene encodes CDR1 MNHNS and CDR2 SASEGT. Trimming stripped 6 bases from V and 6 bases from J, with 17 bases between. The CDR3 covers 14 residues. This chain's CDR3 is CASREYSGRDGYTF. In DNA, the CDR3 is TGTGCCAGCAGGGAGTATTCGGGCAGGGATGGCTACACCTTC.

The V and J genes are TRBV10-1 and TRBJ1-3; a possible D gene is TRBD1 (6 bases). Per the germline V gene, CDR1 is WNHNN and CDR2 is SYGVQD (reference sequence). Trimming cost V 1 base and J 2 bases, with 15 bases left between them. This CDR3 is 17 amino acids long. DNA for the CDR3: TGCGCCAGCAGTGAGTTGGGGCAGGGGTTCCCTGGAAACACCATATATTTT. Encoded protein: CASSELGQGFPGNTIYF.

The V call is TRBV5-1, the J call TRBJ2-5, with a possible D match to TRBD1 (6 bases). V lost 4 bases and J 4 bases, leaving 23 bases between the germline ends. CDR1 and CDR2 (germline): SGHRS, YFSETQ. The CDR3 has 17 amino acids. The chain's CDR3 is CASSTMTGSGSGETQYF. The CDR3 DNA is TGCGCCAGCAGCACCATGACAGGATCGGGGTCGGGAGAGACCCAGTACTTC.

This clone was detected once. This chain uses TRBV25-1 with TRBJ2-3; D is undetermined. V lost 1 base, J lost 2 bases, and 13 bases lay in between. CDR3 size: 16 residues. The germline V gene has CDR1 MGHDK and CDR2 SYGVNS. The CDR3 DNA is TGTGCCAGCAGTGAATGGGTTTTACAGAACACAGATACGCAGTATTTT. It specifies CASSEWVLQNTDTQYF.

The rearrangement uses TRBV4-2 and TRBJ2-1, with 11 bases identical to TRBD2. The trim removed 0 bases at V and 6 bases at J, leaving 1 base unmatched. CDR3 length: 15 amino acids. Per the germline V gene, CDR1 is LGHNA and CDR2 is YNFKEQ. The CDR3 DNA reads as TGTGCCAGCAGCCAAGATAGCGGGGGGGCCAATGAGCAGTTCTTC. Its translation: CASSQDSGGANEQFF.

This clone came up once. The chain joins TRBV5-1 to TRBJ2-2, with 15 bases matching TRBD2. V lost 3 bases and J lost 4; bases outside the gene matches: 7. There are 18 residues in the CDR3. CDR1 and CDR2 from the germline V gene are SGHRS and YFSETQ. This CDR3 reads CASSSGLAGGRGTGELFF. CDR3 nucleotides: TGCGCCAGCAGCTCCGGACTAGCGGGAGGGCGGGGCACCGGGGAGCTGTTTTTT. The full variable domain, with the rest looked up from reference TRBV5-1 and TRBJ2-2, is KAGVTQTPRYLIKTRGQQVTLSCSPISGHRSVSWYQQTPGQGLQFLFEYFSETQRNKGNFPGRFSGRQFSNSRSEMNVSTLELGDSALYLCASSSGLAGGRGTGELFFGEGSRLTVL.

The rearrangement joins TRBV9 to TRBJ2-3; possibly TRBD1 for D (6 bases). The V end lost 0 bases, the J end lost 5 bases, and 16 bases lay between the germline ends. The CDR3 length is 16 residues. Germline V gene sequence: CDR1 SGDLS, CDR2 YYNGEE. The CDR3 DNA is TGTGCCAGCAGCGTAGAGCAGGGGAGCAACGGAGATACGCAGTATTTT. It yields the protein CASSVEQGSNGDTQYF.

CDR3 bases: TGTGCCACCAGGGATAACAGGGGAAACACCGGGGAGCTGTTTTTT. Translation: CATRDNRGNTGELFF. V and J are TRBV15 and TRBJ2-2; TRBD1 matches at 7 bases. Germline CDR1 reads LNHNV; CDR2 reads YYDKDF (reference sequence). V shed 6 bases and J 2 bases; nucleotides not matched to a gene: 6. The CDR3 runs to 15 residues.

The gene calls are TRBV5-5 and TRBJ2-7; unclear D gene. V lost 4 bases to trimming and J lost 1 base, with 15 bases between them. In germline, CDR1 is SGHKS, CDR2 YYEKEE (reference sequence). The CDR3 totals 15 residues. The CDR3 here is CASSPDSGLSYEQYF. The CDR3 coding sequence is TGTGCCAGCAGCCCGGATTCCGGCCTATCCTACGAGCAGTACTTC.

This chain links TRBV19 with TRBJ2-4; 9 positions match TRBD2. The CDR3 has 16 residues. Trimming removed 9 bases from V and 5 bases from J; junction bases left unmatched: 14. Germline CDR1 is LNHDA and CDR2 is SQIVND (reference sequence). The CDR3 sequence is CASDVGGGRAQNIQYF. The CDR3 DNA reads TGTGCCAGCGACGTCGGGGGCGGGAGGGCTCAAAACATTCAGTACTTC.

The chain couples TRBV9 to TRBJ1-3; 7 positions match TRBD1. Trimming at V came to 4 bases and at J to 0 bases, leaving 4 bases not matched to a gene. The CDR3 totals 15 residues. Germline V gene data show CDR1 as SGDLS and CDR2 as YYNGEE. The chain's CDR3 is CASSPGTASGNTIYF. The CDR3 DNA sequence: TGTGCCAGCAGCCCCGGGACAGCCTCTGGAAACACCATATATTTT.

This clone was recorded only once. V gene TRBV7-2 combines with J gene TRBJ1-2, with D hard to call. Germline loops: CDR1 SGHTA, CDR2 FQGNSA. The CDR3 length is 13 residues. V was clipped by 0 bases and J by 5 bases, with 7 bases between them. CDR3 sequence (DNA): TGTGCCAGCAGCTTAGCGAGCCTATATGGCTACACCTTC. It yields the protein CASSLASLYGYTF.

Only a few counts were recorded for this clone. The J gene is TRBJ1-1, the V gene TRBV5-5, with 7 bases identical to TRBD1. After removal of 6 bases from V and 0 bases from J, the junction contained 20 bases not matched to a gene. The CDR3 covers 19 residues. Per the germline V gene, CDR1 is SGHKS and CDR2 is YYEKEE (reference sequence). The CDR3, as DNA: TGTGCCAGCATATTGAGGAGTATACGGGACAGTTTCATGAACACTGAAGCTTTCTTT. Protein sequence: CASILRSIRDSFMNTEAFF.

This rearrangement joins TRBV5-6 to TRBJ2-5; weak D call: TRBD1 (5 bases). Looked up from germline, CDR1 is SGHDT and CDR2 is YYEEEE. The CDR3 contains 13 residues. With 7 bases removed from V and 5 bases from J, the gap between germline ends came to 15 bases. Written as DNA, the CDR3 is TGTGCCAGCTCCTTTAGGGGAAGGGAGACCCAGTACTTC. Residues: CASSFRGRETQYF.

The J gene is TRBJ1-2, the V gene TRBV7-2, with TRBD1 matching over 8 bases. Germline V lookup: CDR1 SGHTA, CDR2 FQGNSA. Trimming at V came to 5 bases and at J to 7 bases, leaving 6 bases not matched to a gene. CDR3 length equals 13 residues. DNA for the CDR3: TGTGCCAGCAGCCCCAGGGGGCGAGTTGGCTACACCTTC. Protein product: CASSPRGRVGYTF.

This chain connects TRBV7-9 to TRBJ1-1; D is ambiguous. V was cut by 0 bases and J by 6 bases, with 14 bases left in between. The CDR3 has 15 amino acids. Germline V CDR1 and CDR2: SEHNR, FQNEAQ (reference sequence). This chain's CDR3 is CASSLAVGRFAEAFF. The CDR3, as DNA: TGTGCCAGCAGCTTAGCGGTTGGGAGGTTCGCTGAAGCTTTCTTT.

This chain uses TRBV5-6 with TRBJ2-5; 7 nucleotides line up with TRBD1. Trimming removed 0 bases from V and 2 bases from J; junction bases left unmatched: 4. Per germline, CDR1 SGHDT and CDR2 YYEEEE. This CDR3 region has 15 residues. The CDR3 region is CASSLGPGQQETQYF. The CDR3, as DNA: TGTGCCAGCAGCTTGGGACCGGGACAGCAAGAGACCCAGTACTTC. The variable domain in full, completed from reference TRBV5-6 and TRBJ2-5, reads DAGVTQSPTHLIKTRGQQVTLRCSPKSGHDTVSWYQQALGQGPQFIFQYYEEEERQRGNFPDRFSGHQFPNYSSELNVNALLLGDSALYLCASSLGPGQQETQYFGPGTRLLVL.

V and J are TRBV19 and TRBJ1-1; the match to TRBD1 covers 10 bases. The V segment lost 3 bases and the J segment 4 bases; nucleotides outside the gene matches: 11. Germline values: CDR1 LNHDA, CDR2 SQIVND (reference sequence). The CDR3 runs 17 residues. The CDR3: CASSMRDRGLWGTEAFF. The CDR3 DNA sequence: TGTGCCAGTAGTATGAGGGACAGGGGATTGTGGGGCACTGAAGCTTTCTTT.

The rearrangement links TRBV10-1 to TRBJ2-2, with D unresolved. CDR1 and CDR2 (germline): WNHNN, SYGVQD (reference sequence). The CDR3 runs to 12 residues. Trimming removed 10 bases from V and 3 bases from J, with 9 bases in between. In DNA form, the CDR3 reads TGCGCCACCTCAGGAGACACCGGGGAGCTGTTTTTT. Protein product: CATSGDTGELFF.

CDR3 protein: CASSPTWGRDGYTF. CDR3 coding DNA: TGTGCCAGCAGCCCCACGTGGGGGAGGGATGGCTACACCTTC. The chain uses TRBV7-9 and TRBJ1-2; weak D call: TRBD1 (5 bases). The CDR3 runs to 14 residues. Between the trimmed V and J ends, which lost 5 bases and 6 bases, there was a span of 16 bases. Germline lookup yields CDR1 SEHNR and CDR2 FQNEAQ (reference sequence).